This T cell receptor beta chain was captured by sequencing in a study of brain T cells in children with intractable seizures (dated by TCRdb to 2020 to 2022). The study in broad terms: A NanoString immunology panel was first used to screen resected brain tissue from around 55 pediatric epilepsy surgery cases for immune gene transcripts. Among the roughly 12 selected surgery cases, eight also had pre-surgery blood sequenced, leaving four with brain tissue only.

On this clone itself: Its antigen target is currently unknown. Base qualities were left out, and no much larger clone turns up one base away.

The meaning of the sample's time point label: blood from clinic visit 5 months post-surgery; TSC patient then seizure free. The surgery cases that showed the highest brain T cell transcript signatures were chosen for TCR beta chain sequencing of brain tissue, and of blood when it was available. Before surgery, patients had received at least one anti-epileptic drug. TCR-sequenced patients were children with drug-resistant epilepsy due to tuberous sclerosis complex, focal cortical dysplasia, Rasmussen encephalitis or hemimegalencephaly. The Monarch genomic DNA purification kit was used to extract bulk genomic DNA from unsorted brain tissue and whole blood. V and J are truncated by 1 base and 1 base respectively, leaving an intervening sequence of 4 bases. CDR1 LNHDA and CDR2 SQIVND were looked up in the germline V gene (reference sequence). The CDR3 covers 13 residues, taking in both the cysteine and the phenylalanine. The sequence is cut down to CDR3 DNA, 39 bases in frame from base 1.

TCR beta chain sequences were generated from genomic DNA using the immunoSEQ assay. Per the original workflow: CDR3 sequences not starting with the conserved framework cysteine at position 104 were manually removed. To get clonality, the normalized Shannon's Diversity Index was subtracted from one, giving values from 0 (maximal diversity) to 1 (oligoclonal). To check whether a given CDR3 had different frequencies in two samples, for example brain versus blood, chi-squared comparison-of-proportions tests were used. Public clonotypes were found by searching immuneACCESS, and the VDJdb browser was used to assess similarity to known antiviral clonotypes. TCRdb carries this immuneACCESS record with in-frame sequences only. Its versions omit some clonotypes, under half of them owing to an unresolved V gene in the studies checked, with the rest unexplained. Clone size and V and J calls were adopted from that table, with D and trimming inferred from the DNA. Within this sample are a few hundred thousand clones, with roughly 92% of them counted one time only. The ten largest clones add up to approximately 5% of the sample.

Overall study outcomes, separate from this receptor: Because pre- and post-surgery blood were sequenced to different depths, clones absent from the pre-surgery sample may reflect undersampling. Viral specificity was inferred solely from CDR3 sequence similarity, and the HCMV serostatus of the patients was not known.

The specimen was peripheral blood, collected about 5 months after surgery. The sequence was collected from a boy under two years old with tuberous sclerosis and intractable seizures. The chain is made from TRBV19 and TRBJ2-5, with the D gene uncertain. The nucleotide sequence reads TGTGCCAGTAGTATAGTCCCCCAAGAGACCCAGTACTTC. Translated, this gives CASSIVPQETQYF.